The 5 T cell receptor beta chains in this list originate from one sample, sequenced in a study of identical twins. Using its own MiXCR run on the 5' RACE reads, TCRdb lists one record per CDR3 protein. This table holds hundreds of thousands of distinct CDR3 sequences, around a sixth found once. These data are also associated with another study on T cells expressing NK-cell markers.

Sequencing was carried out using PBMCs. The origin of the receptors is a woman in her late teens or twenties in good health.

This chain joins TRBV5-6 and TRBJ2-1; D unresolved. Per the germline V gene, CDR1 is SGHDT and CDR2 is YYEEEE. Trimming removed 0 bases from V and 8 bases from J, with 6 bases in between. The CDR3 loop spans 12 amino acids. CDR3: CASSLVVHEQFF. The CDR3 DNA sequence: TGTGCCAGCAGCTTGGTCGTACATGAGCAGTTCTTC.

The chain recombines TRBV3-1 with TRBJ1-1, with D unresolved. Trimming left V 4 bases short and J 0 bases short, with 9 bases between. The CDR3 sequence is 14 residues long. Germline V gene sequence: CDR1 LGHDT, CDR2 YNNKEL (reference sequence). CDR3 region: CASSRTSMNTEAFF. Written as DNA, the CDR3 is TGTGCCAGCAGCCGAACAAGCATGAACACTGAAGCTTTCTTT.

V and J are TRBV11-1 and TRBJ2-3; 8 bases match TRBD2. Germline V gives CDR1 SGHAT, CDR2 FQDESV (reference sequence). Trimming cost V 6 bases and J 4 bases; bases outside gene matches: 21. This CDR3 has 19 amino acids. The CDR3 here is CASRGRLAGRSSNPDTQYF. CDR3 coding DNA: TGTGCCAGCAGAGGACGGCTAGCGGGCCGTTCGAGTAACCCAGATACGCAGTATTTT.

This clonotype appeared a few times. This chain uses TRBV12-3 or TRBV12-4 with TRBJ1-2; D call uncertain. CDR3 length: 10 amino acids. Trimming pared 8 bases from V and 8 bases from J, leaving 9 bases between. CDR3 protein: CASWVRGYTF. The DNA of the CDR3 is TGTGCCAGCTGGGTACGGGGCTACACCTTC.

This CDR3 is CASSFGVPDEQYF. The CDR3, as DNA: TGCGCCAGCAGCTTCGGAGTACCCGACGAGCAGTACTTC. The chain couples TRBV5-1 to TRBJ2-7; unclear D gene. Germline values: CDR1 SGHRS, CDR2 YFSETQ. V was clipped by 2 bases and J by 5 bases, with 11 bases between them. The CDR3 covers 13 residues.